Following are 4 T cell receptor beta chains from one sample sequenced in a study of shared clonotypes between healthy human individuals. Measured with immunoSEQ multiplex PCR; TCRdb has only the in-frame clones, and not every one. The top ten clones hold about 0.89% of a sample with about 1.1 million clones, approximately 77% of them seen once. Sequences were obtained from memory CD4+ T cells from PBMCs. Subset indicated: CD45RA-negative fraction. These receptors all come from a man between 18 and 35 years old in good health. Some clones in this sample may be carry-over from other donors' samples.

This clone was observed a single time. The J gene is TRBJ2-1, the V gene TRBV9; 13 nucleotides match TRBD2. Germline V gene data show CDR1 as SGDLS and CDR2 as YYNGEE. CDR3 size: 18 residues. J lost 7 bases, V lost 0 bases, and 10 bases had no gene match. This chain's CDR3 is CASSVGGGLAGVRNEQFF. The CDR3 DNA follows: TGTGCCAGCAGCGTAGGGGGAGGACTAGCGGGAGTAAGGAATGAGCAGTTCTTC.

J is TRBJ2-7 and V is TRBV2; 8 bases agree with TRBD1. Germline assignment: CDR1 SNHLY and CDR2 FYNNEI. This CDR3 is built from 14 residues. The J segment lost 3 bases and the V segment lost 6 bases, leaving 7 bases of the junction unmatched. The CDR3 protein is CASRPGQGFYEQYF. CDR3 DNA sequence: TGTGCCAGCAGGCCCGGACAGGGATTCTACGAGCAGTACTTC.

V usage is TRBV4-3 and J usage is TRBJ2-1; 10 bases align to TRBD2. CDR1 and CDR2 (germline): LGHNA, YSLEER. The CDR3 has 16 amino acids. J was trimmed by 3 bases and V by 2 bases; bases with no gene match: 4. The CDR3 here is CASSQIRTSGYNEQFF. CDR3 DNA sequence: TGCGCCAGCAGCCAAATTAGGACTAGCGGCTACAATGAGCAGTTCTTC.

The CDR3 here is CATSLGARDTEAFF. The CDR3 bases are TGTGCCACCAGCTTGGGGGCTAGGGACACTGAAGCTTTCTTT. The chain is built from TRBV15 and TRBJ1-1, with D possibly TRBD1 on 6 matching bases. CDR3 length: 14 amino acids. The germline V gene has CDR1 LNHNV and CDR2 YYDKDF (reference sequence). V was cut by 5 bases and J by 3 bases, with 13 bases left in between.